Listed below are T cell receptor beta chains from one sample, sequenced in a study of regulatory T cells in long-lasting Graves disease. One entry per CDR3 protein results from TCRdb running MiXCR on the multiplex PCR reads. The sample shows a few hundred thousand distinct CDR3 sequences, around 24% of them seen only once. This specimen was peripheral blood mononuclear cells (PBMCs), taken when the disease was refractory, from a patient treated with antithyroid drugs. The receptors were sampled from a female donor with Graves disease. Each CDR3 is given with its conserved first and last residue.

v_gene	CDR3aa
TRBV9	CASSNLGQSGANVLTF
TRBV2	CASSEGLLEQYF
TRBV6-9	CASSYRDRVYEQYF
TRBV7-9	CASSLGVPLSDGYTF
TRBV2	CASRNWGQGGIETQYF
TRBV7-2	CASSYSSGTGSYEQYF
TRBV5-5	CASSIPQGPYGYTF
TRBV2	CASSGTSGRGQETQYF
TRBV2	CASSLPGQGNQPQHF
TRBV20-1	CSASWGLGSNQPQHF
TRBV6-1	CASSDRDTRSGYTF
TRBV27	CASSPNRHEQYF
TRBV7-3	CASSLTGTGATGELFF
TRBV20-1	CSARDLSPPYEQYF
TRBV5-1	CASTSGGPGETQYF
TRBV2	CASSTGVAGNTIYF
TRBV20-1	CSARPSGRASWKQFF
TRBV30	CAWSWTGNHEQYF
TRBV29-1	CSAKTSGRGELFF
TRBV24-1	CATSDRRTSGLSYNEQFF
TRBV28	CASAATGSMYEQYF
TRBV5-1	CASSLETVNEKLFF
TRBV11-1	CASSLGYTGTGGYNEQFF
TRBV5-1	CASSSPGLAGKASGANVLTF
TRBV27	CASSHISTGELFF
TRBV5-1	CASSKTGQRYEQYF
TRBV12-3/TRBV12-4	CASSFTFGFRVTTQRQETQYF
TRBV7-2	CASSNRDRYEQYF
TRBV19	CASSSERYRGEQYF
TRBV20-1	CSAARTSSYGYTF
TRBV28	CASTTLGPGEAFF
TRBV28	CASSLSTGSSPLHF
TRBV29-1	CSVVGHASAAYEQYF
TRBV18	CASSPNAWGTEAFF
TRBV6-5	CASSYSRRWGNNQPQHF
TRBV6-5	CASSYSSGPGNQPQHF
TRBV7-3	CASSLLAGDTDTQYF
TRBV20-1	CSARDRRTGYNSPLHF
TRBV5-1	CASSLVVTSGRAKAYEQYF
TRBV10-3	CAISETSGRTYEQYF